These T cell receptor beta chains were read from a single sample in a study of blood T cell repertoires in COVID-19. Only in-frame clones appear in the TCRdb table, and some are missing; sequencing was by immunoSEQ multiplex PCR. The table has about 100,000 clones, approximately 92% seen once. Specimen: peripheral blood. The receptors come from an elderly woman with acute or convalescent COVID-19. CDR3s include the opening cysteine and the closing phenylalanine or tryptophan. Each record gives: clone size, D gene, V gene, J gene, CDR3 DNA, CDR3 protein. D genes are given only for firm matches. Clone size is not always given. Where it is, it says once, few, many or a class for expanded clones.

clone size: few
D gene: TRBD2
V gene: TRBV15
J gene: TRBJ2-1
CDR3 DNA: TGTGCCACCAGCAGGGAGCCCCCAGCGGGGCGGGAAATCTACAATGAGCAGTTCTTC
CDR3 protein: CATSREPPAGREIYNEQFF

clone size: -
D gene: -
V gene: TRBV18
J gene: TRBJ2-1
CDR3 DNA: TGTGCCAGCTCAAGCCCCTCCTACAATGAGCAGTTCTTC
CDR3 protein: CASSSPSYNEQFF

clone size: -
D gene: -
V gene: TRBV7-2
J gene: TRBJ2-5
CDR3 DNA: TGTGCCAGCAGCTTAGCTTCAGGGTATGGAGAGACCCAGTACTTC
CDR3 protein: CASSLASGYGETQYF

clone size: -
D gene: -
V gene: TRBV28
J gene: TRBJ1-1
CDR3 DNA: TGTGCCAGCAGTCCATCCGCAGGGATCCGGAACACTGAAGCTTTCTTT
CDR3 protein: CASSPSAGIRNTEAFF

clone size: once
D gene: -
V gene: TRBV12-3/TRBV12-4
J gene: TRBJ2-7
CDR3 DNA: TGTGCCAGCAGAACTCAACGCGGAGAGCAGTACTTC
CDR3 protein: CASRTQRGEQYF

clone size: -
D gene: -
V gene: TRBV19
J gene: TRBJ2-7
CDR3 DNA: TGTGCCAGTAGGGCGGACAGAAGCTCCTACGAGCAGTACTTC
CDR3 protein: CASRADRSSYEQYF

clone size: -
D gene: -
V gene: TRBV6-2/TRBV6-3
J gene: TRBJ1-2
CDR3 DNA: TGTGCCAGCAGTTACGGCTCAGGGGCTAACTATGGCTACACCTTC
CDR3 protein: CASSYGSGANYGYTF

clone size: -
D gene: -
V gene: TRBV15
J gene: TRBJ1-3
CDR3 DNA: TGTGCCACCAGCAGAGGGGCCTCCTCTGGAAACACCATATATTTT
CDR3 protein: CATSRGASSGNTIYF

clone size: -
D gene: TRBD1
V gene: TRBV19
J gene: TRBJ1-4
CDR3 DNA: TGTGCCAGTCGAGGGACAGGCGCTAATGAAAAACTGTTTTTT
CDR3 protein: CASRGTGANEKLFF

clone size: -
D gene: -
V gene: TRBV21-1
J gene: TRBJ2-3
CDR3 DNA: TGTGCCAGCACACCTCTAGCGGGGATCGAAGATACGCAGTATTTT
CDR3 protein: CASTPLAGIEDTQYF

clone size: -
D gene: TRBD2
V gene: TRBV5-1
J gene: TRBJ2-3
CDR3 DNA: TGCGCCAGCAGCTTGATGGCTAGCGGGGGCGATACGCAGTATTTT
CDR3 protein: CASSLMASGGDTQYF

clone size: -
D gene: -
V gene: TRBV24-1
J gene: TRBJ2-2
CDR3 DNA: TGTGCCACCAACGACAGGCTCACCGGGGAGCTGTTTTTT
CDR3 protein: CATNDRLTGELFF

clone size: once
D gene: TRBD1
V gene: TRBV19
J gene: TRBJ1-1
CDR3 DNA: TGTGCCAGTAGTTTAGGGACAGGGAACACTGAAGCTTTCTTT
CDR3 protein: CASSLGTGNTEAFF

clone size: few
D gene: TRBD1
V gene: TRBV30
J gene: TRBJ1-2
CDR3 DNA: TGTGCCTGGAGCCCCTCCGGGACAGGGGTACACTATGGCTACACCTTC
CDR3 protein: CAWSPSGTGVHYGYTF

clone size: -
D gene: -
V gene: TRBV2
J gene: TRBJ2-7
CDR3 DNA: TGTGCCAGCAGTAGGACAGAAGGTAACGAGCAGTACTTC
CDR3 protein: CASSRTEGNEQYF

clone size: -
D gene: TRBD1
V gene: TRBV28
J gene: TRBJ1-2
CDR3 DNA: TGTGCCAGCAGTCCCCAGGGACAGGTTGGGATCAACTATGGCTACACCTTC
CDR3 protein: CASSPQGQVGINYGYTF

clone size: -
D gene: -
V gene: TRBV18
J gene: TRBJ1-1
CDR3 DNA: TGTGCCAGCTCACCAGGTGCGCAGGGCTATCGAGCTTTCTTT
CDR3 protein: CASSPGAQGYRAFF

clone size: -
D gene: TRBD2
V gene: TRBV11-2
J gene: TRBJ2-7
CDR3 DNA: TGTGCCAGCAGCCCCCAGACTAGCGGGCTCGAGCAGTACTTC
CDR3 protein: CASSPQTSGLEQYF

clone size: -
D gene: -
V gene: TRBV7-9
J gene: TRBJ2-5
CDR3 DNA: TGTGCCAGCAGCTTGGGGGCAAAAGAGACCCAGTACTTC
CDR3 protein: CASSLGAKETQYF

clone size: -
D gene: TRBD2
V gene: TRBV7-9
J gene: TRBJ2-3
CDR3 DNA: TGTGCCAGCAGCTTGAGGCGGGGGGTCACAGATACGCAGTATTTT
CDR3 protein: CASSLRRGVTDTQYF

clone size: -
D gene: TRBD1
V gene: TRBV27
J gene: TRBJ2-3
CDR3 DNA: TGTGCCAGCAGGGGGGGGCGGGACAGGGTTCCTCGAGATACGCAGTATTTT
CDR3 protein: CASRGGRDRVPRDTQYF

clone size: -
D gene: TRBD1
V gene: TRBV15
J gene: TRBJ1-6
CDR3 DNA: TGTGCCACCAGCAGTACCAGACAGGGGGGTTCCTATAATTCACCCCTCCACTTT
CDR3 protein: CATSSTRQGGSYNSPLHF

clone size: few
D gene: -
V gene: TRBV5-1
J gene: TRBJ2-7
CDR3 DNA: TGCGCCAGCAGCACGGGGGACCTGGAGGCTCTCGAGCAGTACTTC
CDR3 protein: CASSTGDLEALEQYF

clone size: -
D gene: -
V gene: TRBV27
J gene: TRBJ2-7
CDR3 DNA: TGTGCCAGCAGTCCCTGGGGGCCGGTCTACGAGCAGTACTTC
CDR3 protein: CASSPWGPVYEQYF

clone size: -
D gene: TRBD1
V gene: TRBV4-3
J gene: TRBJ2-7
CDR3 DNA: TGCGCCAGCAGCCATCTAGGACAGGGAGTAGCCGAGCAGTACTTC
CDR3 protein: CASSHLGQGVAEQYF

clone size: -
D gene: -
V gene: TRBV6-5
J gene: TRBJ1-3
CDR3 DNA: TGTGCCATCAAGGACACTTTCTCTGGAAACACCATATATTTT
CDR3 protein: CAIKDTFSGNTIYF

clone size: -
D gene: -
V gene: TRBV3-1/TRBV3-2
J gene: TRBJ1-2
CDR3 DNA: TGTGCCAGCAGCCAGGCGCGGAACTATGGCTACACCTTC
CDR3 protein: CASSQARNYGYTF

clone size: once
D gene: -
V gene: TRBV4-1
J gene: TRBJ2-3
CDR3 DNA: TGCGCCAGCAGCCAAGTCAGCTCAGGGTCGCAGTATTTT
CDR3 protein: CASSQVSSGSQYF

clone size: -
D gene: -
V gene: TRBV19
J gene: TRBJ1-2
CDR3 DNA: TGTGCCAGTAGACGTCTACAGGAGTCAATCTATGGCTACACCTTC
CDR3 protein: CASRRLQESIYGYTF

clone size: -
D gene: -
V gene: TRBV10-3
J gene: TRBJ2-5
CDR3 DNA: TGTGCCATCAGTGGGAGACAGGAGCAAGAGACCCAGTACTTC
CDR3 protein: CAISGRQEQETQYF

clone size: -
D gene: TRBD1
V gene: TRBV3-1/TRBV3-2
J gene: TRBJ1-4
CDR3 DNA: TGTGCCAGCAGCCAGGGACAGGGTGAAAAACTGTTTTTT
CDR3 protein: CASSQGQGEKLFF

clone size: -
D gene: -
V gene: TRBV20-1
J gene: TRBJ1-1
CDR3 DNA: TGCAGTGCTAGTTTACAGGTCGGCACTGAAGCTTTCTTT
CDR3 protein: CSASLQVGTEAFF

clone size: -
D gene: -
V gene: TRBV18
J gene: TRBJ2-1
CDR3 DNA: TGTGCCAGCTCACCACCTGGAGGGAGTTCCTACAATGAGCAGTTCTTC
CDR3 protein: CASSPPGGSSYNEQFF

clone size: -
D gene: -
V gene: TRBV9
J gene: TRBJ1-1
CDR3 DNA: TGTGCCAGCAGTCTCCTGGCCAAGAACACTGAAGCTTTCTTT
CDR3 protein: CASSLLAKNTEAFF

clone size: -
D gene: -
V gene: TRBV30
J gene: TRBJ2-3
CDR3 DNA: TGTGCCTGGAGTGTGATTACAGGCACAGATACGCAGTATTTT
CDR3 protein: CAWSVITGTDTQYF

clone size: -
D gene: TRBD2
V gene: TRBV3-1/TRBV3-2
J gene: TRBJ2-1
CDR3 DNA: TGTGCCAGCAGACGTAGCGGGGGGGCCTACAATGAGCAGTTCTTC
CDR3 protein: CASRRSGGAYNEQFF

clone size: -
D gene: TRBD1
V gene: TRBV19
J gene: TRBJ1-1
CDR3 DNA: TGTGCCAGTAGTATTGAGACAGGGATGGGGACTGAAGCTTTCTTT
CDR3 protein: CASSIETGMGTEAFF

clone size: once
D gene: TRBD1
V gene: TRBV3-1/TRBV3-2
J gene: TRBJ1-1
CDR3 DNA: TGTGCCAGCAGCCCTGGGACAGGGAATATAGCTTTCTTT
CDR3 protein: CASSPGTGNIAFF

clone size: -
D gene: TRBD1
V gene: TRBV5-5
J gene: TRBJ1-4
CDR3 DNA: TGTGCCAGCAGCGGGACCGGGACAGGGAGTGAAAAACTGTTTTTT
CDR3 protein: CASSGTGTGSEKLFF

clone size: -
D gene: -
V gene: TRBV29-1
J gene: TRBJ1-2
CDR3 DNA: TGCAGCACTCACGACAGGAATCTGCGCTACACCTTC
CDR3 protein: CSTHDRNLRYTF

clone size: -
D gene: -
V gene: TRBV5-1
J gene: TRBJ1-1
CDR3 DNA: TGCGCCAGCAGCTCCGGGTCCTTTGAGACTGAAGCTTTCTTT
CDR3 protein: CASSSGSFETEAFF

clone size: few
D gene: TRBD1
V gene: TRBV6-2/TRBV6-3
J gene: TRBJ2-7
CDR3 DNA: TGTGCCAGCAGTTACCCTACGACAGGGATTTTCTCCTACGAGCAGTACTTC
CDR3 protein: CASSYPTTGIFSYEQYF

clone size: -
D gene: TRBD1
V gene: TRBV13
J gene: TRBJ1-5
CDR3 DNA: TGTGCCAGCAGCATGGGACAGGGGAAGTATAGCAATCAGCCCCAGCATTTT
CDR3 protein: CASSMGQGKYSNQPQHF

clone size: -
D gene: TRBD1
V gene: TRBV6-5
J gene: TRBJ1-2
CDR3 DNA: TGTGCCAGCGCCCGAACAGGGGGAGGCGGCTACACCTTC
CDR3 protein: CASARTGGGGYTF

clone size: -
D gene: -
V gene: TRBV5-4
J gene: TRBJ1-2
CDR3 DNA: TGTGCCAGCAAGGACAGAACTAACTATGGCTACACCTTC
CDR3 protein: CASKDRTNYGYTF

clone size: -
D gene: -
V gene: TRBV30
J gene: TRBJ1-1
CDR3 DNA: TGTGCCTGGAGTGCCCCCCCAGGGCGGATTGAAGCTTTCTTT
CDR3 protein: CAWSAPPGRIEAFF

clone size: -
D gene: -
V gene: TRBV28
J gene: TRBJ2-7
CDR3 DNA: TGTGCCAGCAGCTCTGACAGCCAACTCATCTACGAGCAGTACTTC
CDR3 protein: CASSSDSQLIYEQYF

clone size: -
D gene: -
V gene: TRBV14
J gene: TRBJ2-3
CDR3 DNA: TGTGCCAGCAGCCAAGATAATCCAGCGGGTACTAGCACAGATACGCAGTATTTT
CDR3 protein: CASSQDNPAGTSTDTQYF

clone size: once
D gene: -
V gene: TRBV3-1/TRBV3-2
J gene: TRBJ1-5
CDR3 DNA: TGTGCCAGCAGCCAAGATGGAGCGGGGGGTCAGCCCCAGCATTTT
CDR3 protein: CASSQDGAGGQPQHF